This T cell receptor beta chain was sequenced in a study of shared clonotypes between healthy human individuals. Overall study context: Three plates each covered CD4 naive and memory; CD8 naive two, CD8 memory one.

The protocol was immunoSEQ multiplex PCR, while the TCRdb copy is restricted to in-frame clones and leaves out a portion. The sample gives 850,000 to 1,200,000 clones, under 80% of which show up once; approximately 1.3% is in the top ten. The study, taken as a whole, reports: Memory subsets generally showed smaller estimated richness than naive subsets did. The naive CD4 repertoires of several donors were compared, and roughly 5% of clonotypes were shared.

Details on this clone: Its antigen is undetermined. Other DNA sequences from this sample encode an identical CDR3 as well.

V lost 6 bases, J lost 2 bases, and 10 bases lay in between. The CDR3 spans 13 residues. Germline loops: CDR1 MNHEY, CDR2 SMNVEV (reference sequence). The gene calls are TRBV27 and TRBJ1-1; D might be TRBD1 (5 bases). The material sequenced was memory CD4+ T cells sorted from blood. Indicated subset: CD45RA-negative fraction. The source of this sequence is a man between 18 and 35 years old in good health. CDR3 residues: CASSSRVNTEAFF. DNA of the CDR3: TGTGCCAGCAGCTCCAGGGTCAACACTGAAGCTTTCTTT.